This T cell receptor (beta chain) comes out of a study of blood T cell repertoires in COVID-19. Across the study: Samples representing acute and convalescent COVID-19 were sourced from the United States, Italy and Spain.

Turning to this clone: This same CDR3 is encoded by further DNA sequences in the sample.

In the study's own analysis: Using reference gene primer amplification, nucleated cell counts were estimated. Here immunoSEQ multiplex PCR was the method, and the copy in TCRdb shows in-frame clones only, minus some. V and J calls and clone size are those listed in that table; D and trimming were worked out from the DNA. The sample holds roughly 220,000 clones; approximately 90% are singletons and the top ten take approximately 2.7%. Germline CDR1 is MGHRA and CDR2 is YSYEKL. The CDR3 sequence is 14 residues long. Deletions cut 0 bases from V and 7 bases from J, with 10 bases between. Participants' own reports of clinical history determined their cohort assignment. The study counted Cohort 3 donors as recovered given two negative PCRs, clearance, or symptom resolution.

The J gene is TRBJ2-1, the V gene TRBV4-1; D possibly corresponds to TRBD1 (5 bases). The TCR sequence derives from a woman in her 30s who had recovered from COVID-19. The source material was PBMCs or T cells enriched from blood (not recorded which). The CDR3 reads CASSQEGEGNEQFF. CDR3 in DNA: TGCGCCAGCAGCCAAGAAGGGGAAGGAAATGAGCAGTTCTTC.